This TCR beta chain is drawn from a study of human T cells and chemical hapten exposure. MiXCR, applied by TCRdb to the RACE reads, yields one record per CDR3 protein. The table lists more than 95,000 distinct CDR3 sequences, about 12% of them singletons. V was trimmed by 6 bases and J by 2 bases, leaving 14 bases between them. The CDR3 covers 14 residues. Per germline, CDR1 MNHEY and CDR2 SVGEGT. Time point in this sample: patch test 1, 2 weeks after DPC sensitization. The sample's treatment: therapeutic diphenylcyclopropenone sensitization with weekly scalp DPC. This chain connects TRBV6-2 or TRBV6-3 to TRBJ2-7; D not certain. The clonotype originates from a woman aged 45-59 years with alopecia areata. Some clones in this sample may be carry-over from other donors' samples. The input for sequencing was whole blood, taken in connection with sensitization to the hapten diphenylcyclopropenone (DPC). CDR3 DNA sequence: TGTGCCAGCAGAATCACCGGGCCCCCCTACGAGCAGTACTTC. Translated, it gives CASRITGPPYEQYF.